The 10 T cell receptor beta chains given below trace back to one sample, sequenced in a study of identical twins. MiXCR, applied by TCRdb to the 5' RACE reads, yields one record per CDR3 protein. The repertoire includes some 190,000 distinct CDR3 sequences, approximately 15% of them detected once, and 40% sits in the top ten. The same specimen was also included in a second study, on T cells expressing NK-cell markers.

The sequencing sample was made of CD8+ T cells sorted from blood. The receptors derive from a young woman in good health.

The V call is TRBV11-2, the J call TRBJ2-1, with a weak D call TRBD2 (6 bases). Germline loops: CDR1 SGHAT, CDR2 FQNNGV. The CDR3 extends over 16 amino acids. V lost 5 bases to trimming and J lost 6 bases, with 20 bases between them. This CDR3 is CASSPPGAGLRNEQFF. Written as DNA, the CDR3 is TGTGCCAGCAGCCCCCCCGGGGCGGGATTACGCAATGAGCAGTTCTTC.

This clonotype occurred a few times. The chain employs TRBV18 and TRBJ1-6, with D perhaps matching TRBD1 (5 bases). The CDR3 runs 13 residues. V lost 2 bases to trimming and J lost 8 bases, with 7 bases between them. The V gene's germline CDR1 is KGHSH and CDR2 LQKENI. The CDR3 DNA follows: TGTGCCAGCTCACCATCGACAGATTCACCCCTCCACTTT. It encodes CASSPSTDSPLHF.

This chain links TRBV12-3 or TRBV12-4 with TRBJ2-3; 9 bases fit TRBD2. This CDR3 region has 18 residues. V was pared by 7 bases and J by 2 bases, with 16 bases of the junction left unmatched. DNA of the CDR3: TGTGCCAGCACCGCCGGGACTAGCTACATTGGGGCCACAGATACGCAGTATTTT. Translation gives CASTAGTSYIGATDTQYF.

The rearrangement uses TRBV20-1 and TRBJ2-2; 8 bases are a match to TRBD2. This CDR3 region has 14 residues. V was clipped by 5 bases and J by 8 bases; unmatched bases: 10. Looked up from germline, CDR1 is DFQATT and CDR2 is SNEGSKA (reference sequence). Here the CDR3 reads CSARERAGVGELFF. The CDR3 nucleotides read TGCAGTGCTCGTGAGAGAGCGGGAGTGGGGGAGCTGTTTTTT.

The rearrangement uses TRBV27 and TRBJ2-7; D is undetermined. This CDR3 has 13 residues. V shed 4 bases and J shed 3 bases, with 10 bases lying between them. The germline gives CDR1 MNHEY, CDR2 SMNVEV (reference sequence). The CDR3: CASSYGDGYEQYF. The CDR3 DNA follows: TGTGCCAGCAGTTACGGTGACGGCTACGAGCAGTACTTC.

This clonotype was found a few times. The chain joins TRBV5-1 to TRBJ1-4, with 7 bases matching TRBD1. This CDR3 comprises 14 residues. The trim removed 6 bases at V and 5 bases at J, leaving 7 bases unmatched. CDR1 is SGHRS, CDR2 YFSETQ, per germline. CDR3 in DNA: TGCGCCAGCATTGACCCACAGGGGAATGAAAAACTGTTTTTT. It is translated as CASIDPQGNEKLFF.

This clonotype appeared a few times. The V and J genes are TRBV7-6 and TRBJ2-2; no reliable D call. CDR3 size: 16 residues. Germline assignment: CDR1 SGHVS and CDR2 FNYEAQ. The V gene lost 1 base and the J gene lost 6 bases, with 15 bases spanning the gap. CDR3 residues: CASSLEASIVSGELFF. The CDR3 DNA reads as TGTGCCAGCAGCTTAGAAGCATCCATCGTGTCCGGGGAGCTGTTTTTT.

This clonotype was counted ten times or more. A much larger clone differs by one base, so this may be a read error. V usage is TRBV24-1 and J usage is TRBJ2-2; no definite D call. V was pared by 6 bases and J by 4 bases, with 5 bases between. This CDR3 has 12 amino acids. From germline, CDR1 is KGHDR and CDR2 SFDVKD. CDR3 bases: TGTGCCACCAGTATCAGCACCGGGGAGCTGTTTTTT. Translated: CATSISTGELFF.

Only a few counts were recorded for this clonotype. This chain joins TRBV5-1 and TRBJ2-7; 7 nucleotides line up with TRBD1. In germline, CDR1 is SGHRS, CDR2 YFSETQ. The CDR3 is 13 amino acids. V lost 2 bases and J lost 2; bases outside the gene matches: 1. CDR3 protein: CASSFGQAYEQYF. The CDR3 DNA sequence: TGCGCCAGCAGCTTTGGACAGGCCTACGAGCAGTACTTC.

The rearrangement uses TRBV2 and TRBJ2-3; 8 bases line up with TRBD2. Germline CDR1 reads SNHLY; CDR2 reads FYNNEI. The CDR3 has 13 amino acids. The V and J ends lost 8 bases and 5 bases, in that order; junction bases with no gene match: 6. The CDR3 loop is CASFGTREDTQYF. CDR3 nucleotide sequence: TGTGCCAGCTTCGGGACTAGGGAAGATACGCAGTATTTT.